A selection of T cell receptor beta chains follows, all from one sample in a study of cytomegalovirus exposure and HLA in healthy donors. Clones were read by immunoSEQ multiplex PCR, and TCRdb kept only the in-frame ones, dropping some. In all, the sample yields under 130,000 clones. The specimen was PBMCs. The receptors originated from a man aged 35-49 years in good health and CMV-seronegative. Each CDR3 is given with its conserved first and last residue. The D gene is left open where the match is weak.

>TRBV10-1|TRBJ2-2|.
CASSPGDTGELFF
TGCGCCAGCAGCCCAGGGGACACCGGGGAGCTGTTTTTT
>TRBV4-1|TRBJ2-2|.
CASSQDGGYLTGELFF
TGCGCCAGCAGCCAAGATGGAGGATATCTCACCGGGGAGCTGTTTTTT
>TRBV6-6|TRBJ1-6|.
CASSDTGLRNSPLHF
TGTGCCAGCAGTGACACAGGGCTGAGAAATTCACCCCTCCACTTT
>TRBV28|TRBJ2-1|.
CASSLNYEQFF
TGTGCCAGCAGTTTAAACTATGAGCAGTTCTTC
>TRBV7-6|TRBJ2-1|TRBD2
CASSHGSGGANEQFF
TGTGCCAGCAGCCACGGTAGCGGGGGGGCCAATGAGCAGTTCTTC
>TRBV7-9|TRBJ2-3|TRBD2
CASSSGTSGGATDTQYF
TGTGCCAGCAGCTCAGGGACTAGCGGGGGGGCAACAGATACGCAGTATTTT
>TRBV15|TRBJ2-3|TRBD2
CATSRAAGGPPDTQYF
TGTGCCACCAGCAGAGCAGCGGGGGGGCCGCCAGATACGCAGTATTTT
>TRBV5-4|TRBJ2-7|.
CASSSATGSSYEQYF
TGTGCCAGCAGCTCCGCAACAGGGAGCTCCTACGAGCAGTACTTC
>TRBV19|TRBJ1-3|.
CASSILDTGNTIYF
TGTGCCAGTAGTATTTTGGACACTGGAAACACCATATATTTT
>TRBV27|TRBJ1-4|TRBD1
CASSPTGRKEKLFF
TGTGCCAGCAGTCCGACAGGGCGTAAGGAAAAACTGTTTTTT
>TRBV11-3|TRBJ2-3|TRBD1
CASSLDNRGETQYF
TGTGCCAGCAGCTTAGATAACAGGGGGGAGACGCAGTATTTT
>TRBV27|TRBJ1-3|.
CASSLTAGEGNTIYF
TGTGCCAGCAGTTTAACGGCAGGGGAAGGAAACACCATATATTTT
>TRBV27|TRBJ2-1|.
CASSPSSLLDGYEQFF
TGTGCCAGCAGTCCCTCTTCATTACTAGACGGCTATGAGCAGTTCTTC
>TRBV5-1|TRBJ2-1|TRBD2
CASSPRLAGHEQFF
TGCGCCAGCAGCCCTCGACTAGCGGGGCATGAGCAGTTCTTC
>TRBV30|TRBJ1-2|TRBD1
CAWRRLQGADGYTF
TGTGCCTGGAGACGACTACAGGGGGCGGATGGCTACACCTTC
>TRBV27|TRBJ1-4|TRBD1
CASSRPGQSNEKLFF
TGTGCCAGCAGTCGACCGGGACAGTCTAATGAAAAACTGTTTTTT
>TRBV5-1|TRBJ2-2|.
CASRPTGGGSGELFF
TGCGCCAGCAGACCAACAGGGGGGGGATCCGGGGAGCTGTTTTTT
>TRBV10-3|TRBJ1-2|TRBD1
CAISDPTGVDYGYTF
TGTGCCATCAGTGACCCGACAGGGGTGGACTATGGCTACACCTTC
>TRBV27|TRBJ1-1|TRBD1
CASSPRGQTEAFF
TGTGCCAGCAGTCCCAGGGGGCAAACTGAAGCTTTCTTT
>TRBV5-4|TRBJ2-3|TRBD2
CASSLLLGTKDPDTQYF
TGTGCCAGCAGCTTACTCCTGGGGACTAAGGACCCAGATACGCAGTATTTT
>TRBV6-1|TRBJ2-1|.
CASSPHGQGNEQFF
TGTGCCAGCAGCCCCCATGGGCAGGGCAATGAGCAGTTCTTC
>TRBV11-2|TRBJ1-1|.
CASSTKWQAFF
TGTGCCAGCAGCACAAAGTGGCAAGCTTTCTTT